This T cell receptor beta chain was retrieved from a study of shared clonotypes between healthy human individuals. Several immunoSEQ 96-well plates shared each subset's DNA, each plate a replicate. TCRdb keeps only in-frame clones here, not all; method: immunoSEQ multiplex PCR. The sample consists of roughly 2.6 million clones, approximately 90% of them appearing once. About this clone: Its target is unknown.

Participating donors were healthy, HIV-negative adults free of recent acute infections or vaccinations. Study-wide points: A handful of donors held about 5.1% of naive CD4 clonotypes in common.

Trimming took 6 bases from V and 9 from J; bases not matched to a gene: 9. CDR3 length: 13 residues. Germline-derived CDR1 and CDR2 are SNHLY and FYNNEI. The clonotype originates from a man between 18 and 29 years old in good health. The chain joins TRBV2 to TRBJ1-2; 8 bases are shared with TRBD1. Source material: naive CD4+ T cells sorted from blood. Subset meaning: CD45RA+ positively selected. CDR3 amino acids: CASRDRVVSSYTF. The DNA for the CDR3 is TGTGCCAGCAGGGACAGGGTGGTAAGCAGCTACACCTTC.